This T cell receptor beta chain is drawn from a study of cytomegalovirus exposure and HLA in healthy donors. Whole-study results and caveats: Among TCR beta chains of equal frequency, HLA-associated ones were more clonally expanded in a later analysis. Rare TCR sequences dominated, though some public TCRs recurred in many donors. In a later analysis, CMV-associated beta chains were mostly HLA-associated, it appeared. A missense DCLRE1C variant was associated with V- and J-gene trimming of TCR beta chains in a later analysis, and an independent cohort replicated the association.

Germline values: CDR1 MDHEN, CDR2 SYDVKM. The germline V and J ends were trimmed by 5 bases and 9 bases, with 14 bases remaining between them. The CDR3 covers 13 residues. Primers: 60 Vbeta forward and 13 Jbeta reverse. This table comes from immunoSEQ multiplex PCR, and its TCRdb copy is limited to in-frame clones, with some not included. The sample consists of roughly 180,000 clones, approximately 80% of them appearing once. A word on this clone: The antigen is undetermined.

J is TRBJ1-5 and V is TRBV28, with D maybe TRBD1 (5 bases). The clonotype originates from a young woman in good health and CMV-seropositive. Sequenced sample: PBMCs. The CDR3 sequence: CASSAPGTGPQHF. DNA for the CDR3: TGTGCCAGCAGTGCTCCAGGGACTGGGCCCCAGCATTTT.